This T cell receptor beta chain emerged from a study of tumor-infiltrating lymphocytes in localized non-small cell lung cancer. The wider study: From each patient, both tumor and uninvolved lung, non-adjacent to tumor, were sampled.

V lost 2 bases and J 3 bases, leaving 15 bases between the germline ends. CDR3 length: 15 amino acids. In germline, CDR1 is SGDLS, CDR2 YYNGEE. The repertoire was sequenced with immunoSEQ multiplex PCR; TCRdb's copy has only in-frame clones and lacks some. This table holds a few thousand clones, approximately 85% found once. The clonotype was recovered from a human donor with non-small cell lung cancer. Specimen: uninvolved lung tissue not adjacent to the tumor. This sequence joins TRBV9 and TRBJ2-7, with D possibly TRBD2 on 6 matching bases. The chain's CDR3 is CASSVTRDSDYEQYF. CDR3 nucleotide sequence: TGTGCCAGCAGCGTGACGCGGGACTCAGACTACGAGCAGTACTTC.